The present T cell receptor (beta chain) was sequenced within a study of human T cells and chemical hapten exposure (dated by TCRdb to the early 2020s). About the investigation overall: The libraries were sequenced as a pool, and the TCR yield per sample differed mostly because of small variations in library volumes within the pool. The study tracked peripheral blood TCR repertoire changes in vivo during primary and secondary sensitization to the hapten diphenylcyclopropenone (DPC) in alopecia patients. For every blood RNA sample, sequencing covered both the TCR alpha and TCR beta chains. General conclusions and limits of the study: DPC sensitization did not change how many TCRs were above 1 in 1000 frequency, and no evidence was found of alterations in global repertoire structure. Repeated subsampling changed both the strength of the expansion versus patch-test correlation and the threshold at which that correlation became significant.

According to the study, the label for this sample's time point signals: healthy volunteer bleed at 2 weeks. Unfractionated whole blood was collected in Tempus Blood RNA tubes, and total RNA was extracted from that blood. Five or six healthy volunteers were used as TCR sequencing controls and were bled at day 0, 2 weeks and 6 weeks. CDR1 is given as SGDLS and CDR2 as YYNGEE, both from the germline V gene. V ends up 2 bases short and J 1 base short, with an unmatched junction base count of 1. The CDR3 sequence holds 15 residues, the cysteine and phenylalanine included. Just CDR3 DNA is preserved here, 45 bases in frame from base 1. This clonotype was found many times. Its antigen remains unidentified. Per-base quality was not reported, and no clone a single base away is much larger than it. The library was generated by RACE. The sequencer listed for this sample is NextSeq 500. During library preparation, unique molecular identifiers were attached to individual cDNA molecules so that TCRs could be counted in a quantitative, reproducible way. Regarding the original processing steps: A median of roughly 98,000 TCRs per sample was observed, with a range of roughly 20,000 to 700,000. The Decombinator software suite was used to annotate the V, J and CDR3 of the TCR reads. To make PS versus PT1 abundance plots, every sample was subsampled to the same number of TCRs (28,000). Expanded TCRs were defined as absent before sensitization and observed at least eight times at the 2-week time point. TCRdb applied fastp at Q25 and MiXCR to the public reads, then kept only in-frame beta chains. CDR3 protein sequences are deduplicated, and each keeps its most common genes and DNA. These V and J calls derive from TCRdb rather than the authors' analysis. Within this sample are 45,000 or so distinct CDR3 sequences, with 3.5% to 5% of them counted one time only. The top ten clones comprise around 5.5% of the sample.

The sequence derives from a human donor in good health. Some clones in this sample may be carry-over from other donors' samples. The chain is made from TRBV9 and TRBJ2-4; TRBD2 lines up with 9 middle nucleotides. The specimen was whole blood. Read as DNA, the sequence is TGTGCCAGCAGCGTTAGCGGGAGTGCCAAAAACATTCAGTACTTC. Its protein product is CASSVSGSAKNIQYF.